This entry lists 23 T cell receptor beta chains sequenced from one sample in a study of blood T cell repertoires in COVID-19 (dated by TCRdb to the early 2020s). The method was the immunoSEQ multiplex PCR assay. Entries here come from immuneACCESS through TCRdb and include only in-frame sequences with V and J called. Some clones fail to appear in such tables; in the studies checked, an unresolved V gene covers under half of the shortfall, and the cause of the remainder is unknown. The sample table holds about 190,000 clones, of which 80% to 85% were seen once. The ten largest clones represent under 5.5% of the sample. Material: peripheral blood. These receptors were obtained from a woman aged 25 to 45 with acute or convalescent COVID-19.

This clone was seen a single time. The gene calls are TRBV5-6 and TRBJ2-7; no clear D. From germline, CDR1 is SGHDT and CDR2 YYEEEE. The V and J ends lost 0 bases and 2 bases respectively, with 12 bases between them. This CDR3 is 15 amino acids long. The CDR3 DNA reads TGTGCCAGCAGCTTGGTTCAGGTTTCGACCTACGAGCAGTACTTC. Translation: CASSLVQVSTYEQYF.

This clone was seen just once. This chain joins TRBV5-4 and TRBJ2-5; 10 bases fit TRBD2. This CDR3 contains 14 residues. CDR1 is SGHNT, CDR2 YYREEE, per germline (reference sequence). V trimming: 4 bases; J trimming: 5 bases; junction bases outside the gene matches: 5. The CDR3 loop reads CASSRERGGETQYF. The CDR3 DNA reads as TGTGCCAGCAGCAGAGAGCGGGGGGGGGAGACCCAGTACTTC.

The chain uses TRBV6-4 and TRBJ2-2, with TRBD2 as a possible D gene (5 bases). V lost 6 bases and J lost 6, with 14 bases in between. The CDR3 is 14 residues long. Germline loops: CDR1 MRHNA, CDR2 SNTAGT. CDR3 in DNA: TGTGCCAGCAGCCCCGATGCGCGGGCCGGGGAGCTGTTTTTT. Translated, it gives CASSPDARAGELFF.

The chain recombines TRBV10-2 with TRBJ2-5, with 10 bases that match TRBD2. Germline V gene data show CDR1 as WSHSY and CDR2 as SAAADI. With 10 bases clipped from V and 4 bases from J, the junction kept 18 bases outside the gene matches. The CDR3 length is 17 residues. CDR3 region: CATQRGPGSGRGETQYF. In DNA, the CDR3 is TGCGCCACCCAAAGGGGCCCCGGCAGCGGGAGGGGAGAGACCCAGTACTTC.

The V and J genes are TRBV19 and TRBJ1-2; 7 nucleotides align to TRBD1. Unmatched junction bases numbered 6, after V lost 8 bases and J lost 3 bases. The CDR3 is made up of 13 amino acids. Germline V gene data show CDR1 as LNHDA and CDR2 as SQIVND (reference sequence). The CDR3 is CASARDRYYGYTF. The CDR3 coding sequence is TGTGCCAGTGCTCGGGACAGATACTATGGCTACACCTTC.

This clone has just a few counts. This chain joins TRBV7-9 and TRBJ2-3, with TRBD1 matching over 10 bases. The V segment lost 6 bases and the J segment 5 bases; nucleotides outside the gene matches: 11. Germline V gene sequence: CDR1 SEHNR, CDR2 FQNEAQ (reference sequence). This CDR3 spans 16 amino acids. The chain's CDR3 is CASRQTGTGEQDTQYF. CDR3 DNA sequence: TGTGCCAGCAGACAAACCGGGACAGGGGAGCAAGATACGCAGTATTTT.

The J gene is TRBJ2-7, the V gene TRBV14; TRBD1 agrees at 7 bases. The CDR3 sequence is 15 residues long. Germline CDR1 is SGHDN and CDR2 is FVKESK. V dropped 0 bases and J dropped 2; count of bases not matched to a gene: 4. CDR3 DNA sequence: TGTGCCAGCAGCCAAGATTGGGGACAGACCTACGAGCAGTACTTC. Protein sequence: CASSQDWGQTYEQYF.

In nucleotides, the CDR3 is TGTGCCAGTAGTAATCAGGGGCTGGGTAATGAAAAACTGTTTTTT. This gives the protein CASSNQGLGNEKLFF. This chain connects TRBV19 to TRBJ1-4, with D possibly matching TRBD1 (6 bases). CDR3 length equals 15 residues. Germline CDR1 and CDR2: LNHDA and SQIVND (reference sequence). Trimming cost V 4 bases and J 4 bases, with 13 bases left between them.

This chain joins TRBV27 and TRBJ2-1, with TRBD1 matching over 8 bases. Germline V gives CDR1 MNHEY, CDR2 SMNVEV (reference sequence). V shed 5 bases and J 8 bases; nucleotides not matched to a gene: 14. The CDR3 is 16 residues long. The CDR3 DNA follows: TGTGCCAGCAGTAAATGGACAGGGCCGGCCTTGGATGAGCAGTTCTTC. Translation: CASSKWTGPALDEQFF.

The rearrangement joins TRBV7-3 to TRBJ1-2, with 9 nucleotides matching TRBD1. With 5 bases clipped from V and 7 bases from J, the junction kept 17 bases outside the gene matches. Germline V gene lookup returns CDR1 SGHTA and CDR2 FQGTGA. This CDR3 has 17 amino acids. This chain's CDR3 is CASSPLRDRAQEGGYTF. CDR3 nucleotide sequence: TGTGCCAGCAGCCCTCTCCGGGACAGGGCTCAGGAAGGTGGCTACACCTTC.

This chain links TRBV5-8 with TRBJ1-2, with 11 bases lining up with TRBD1. CDR1 is SGHTS, CDR2 YDEGEE, per germline. Trimming at V came to 4 bases and at J to 3 bases, leaving 8 bases not matched to a gene. CDR3 size: 16 residues. CDR3 in amino acids: CASSPTGDRGDYGYTF. Written as DNA, the CDR3 is TGTGCCAGCAGCCCTACGGGGGACAGGGGGGACTATGGCTACACCTTC.

The CDR3 loop reads CASSSPLARGGQPQHF. The CDR3 coding sequence is TGTGCCAGCAGTTCCCCACTCGCCAGGGGTGGTCAGCCCCAGCATTTT. The chain couples TRBV28 to TRBJ1-5, with TRBD1 as a possible D gene (6 bases). Trimming pared 4 bases from V and 6 bases from J, leaving 19 bases between. This CDR3 region has 16 residues. CDR1 is MDHEN and CDR2 is SYDVKM in the germline V gene.

The gene calls are TRBV15 and TRBJ1-2; D remains ambiguous. Germline V gene data show CDR1 as LNHNV and CDR2 as YYDKDF (reference sequence). The CDR3 has 15 residues. V was trimmed by 0 bases and J by 4 bases, leaving 12 bases between them. CDR3 in amino acids: CATSRDRAGPYGYTF. CDR3 nucleotides: TGTGCCACCAGCAGAGATCGAGCAGGCCCCTATGGCTACACCTTC.

This clone showed up just once. The V and J genes are TRBV5-4 and TRBJ2-5; D might be TRBD1 (5 bases). The CDR3 length is 16 residues. The germline V and J ends were trimmed by 2 bases and 5 bases, with 19 bases remaining between them. Germline CDR1 and CDR2: SGHNT and YYREEE (reference sequence). The CDR3 protein is CASSLPRQPGDETQYF. CDR3 in DNA: TGTGCCAGCAGCTTACCCCGACAGCCTGGCGACGAGACCCAGTACTTC.

This chain connects TRBV12-3 or TRBV12-4 to TRBJ2-2, with D uncertain. V lost 5 bases and J 6 bases, leaving 10 bases between the germline ends. The CDR3 sequence is 13 residues long. CDR3 nucleotides: TGTGCCAGCAGTCCCCTTTCCCCCGGGGAGCTGTTTTTT. Its protein product is CASSPLSPGELFF.

This clone showed up just once. The J gene is TRBJ2-1, the V gene TRBV12-5, with D maybe TRBD1 (5 bases). Looked up from germline, CDR1 is LGHNT and CDR2 is FRNRAP. The CDR3 length is 15 residues. Trimming pared 7 bases from V and 5 bases from J, leaving 18 bases between. The CDR3 DNA sequence: TGTGCTAGTGCCCAGGGCCTAGATCCTCACAATGAGCAGTTCTTC. Translating gives CASAQGLDPHNEQFF.

The chain joins TRBV5-4 to TRBJ2-3; maybe TRBD1 (6 bases). The CDR3 runs to 14 residues. Germline-derived CDR1 and CDR2 are SGHNT and YYREEE (reference sequence). V lost 0 bases and J 4 bases, leaving 9 bases between the germline ends. CDR3 sequence: CASSLDRVADTQYF. The DNA for the CDR3 is TGTGCCAGCAGCTTGGACAGGGTGGCAGATACGCAGTATTTT.

The chain uses TRBV28 and TRBJ1-2, with D possibly TRBD1 on 6 matching bases. CDR1 and CDR2 from the germline V gene are MDHEN and SYDVKM. This CDR3 is 14 amino acids long. V shed 3 bases and J shed 4 bases, with 12 bases lying between them. The CDR3 is CASSLGGARYGYTF. Here the CDR3 DNA reads TGTGCCAGCAGTTTGGGGGGGGCCCGCTATGGCTACACCTTC.

In its sample, this clone was seen once. The chain joins TRBV28 to TRBJ1-3; D might be TRBD1 (5 bases). CDR1 is MDHEN, CDR2 SYDVKM, per germline. This CDR3 has 16 amino acids. V gave up 3 bases and J gave up 0 bases, with 12 bases separating them. The CDR3 loop is CASSFSWGRSGNTIYF. In DNA, the CDR3 is TGTGCCAGCAGTTTCTCATGGGGCCGCTCTGGAAACACCATATATTTT.

The chain employs TRBV5-4 and TRBJ1-3; a possible D gene is TRBD1 (5 bases). Trimming stripped 2 bases from V and 3 bases from J, with 9 bases between. This CDR3 has 14 residues. The germline V gene encodes CDR1 SGHNT and CDR2 YYREEE (reference sequence). The CDR3 sequence is CASSLSGFGNTIYF. The CDR3 DNA is TGTGCCAGCAGCTTATCAGGGTTTGGAAACACCATATATTTT.

The chain uses TRBV28 and TRBJ1-2, with D perhaps matching TRBD1 (6 bases). V shed 5 bases and J shed 10 bases, with 23 bases lying between them. CDR1 and CDR2 (germline): MDHEN, SYDVKM. The CDR3 length is 15 residues. CDR3 region: CASSESSTLAGVYTF. The CDR3 DNA reads as TGTGCCAGCAGTGAGAGCAGCACCCTCGCAGGGGTCTACACCTTC.

Points on this clone: Relative to the germline gene, one junction end is altered; a read error may explain this. V gene TRBV4-3 combines with J gene TRBJ2-2; 7 nucleotides line up with TRBD1. The V gene's germline CDR1 is LGHNA and CDR2 YSLEER. This CDR3 contains 13 residues. The CDR3 region has the DNA TGCGCCAGCAGACAAGGGGGCGCCGGGGAGCTGTTTTTT. Translating it yields CASRQGGAGELFF.

The rearrangement joins TRBV10-1 to TRBJ1-5; D unresolved. V lost 6 bases, J lost 1 base, and 10 bases lay in between. Germline values: CDR1 WNHNN, CDR2 SYGVQD (reference sequence). This CDR3 comprises 14 residues. CDR3 DNA: TGCGCCAGCAGCAGTCGGGAGAGCAATCAGCCCCAGCATTTT. This codes for CASSSRESNQPQHF.